This T cell receptor beta chain came from a study of beta chain features in type 1 diabetes. Study-wide context: Examined across all samples were around 110 million sorted cells.

This clone occurred many times. The antigen is undetermined. Findings and limits, study-wide: Within patients, naive, central memory and Treg TCRB repertoires seemed more similar than within healthy donors.

Expressed TCRB transcripts were sequenced because the isolated RNA had all been reverse transcribed beforehand. Clones were read by immunoSEQ multiplex PCR, and TCRdb kept only the in-frame ones, dropping some. The sample has around 300,000 clones; roughly 8% are singletons. It was via CD45RO/CCR7/CD25/CD127/CD95/CD27 that CD4+ naive, central memory, regulatory and stem cell-like memory cells were sorted. This receptor was taken from a woman between 18 and 29 years old in good health. Sequencing was done on a sample of central memory CD4+ T cells from blood.

The CDR3 DNA reads TGTGCCAGCTCAGAAGGACAGGGCGGGGACTATGGCTACACCTTC. This gives the protein CASSEGQGGDYGYTF. V gene TRBV18 combines with J gene TRBJ1-2; 8 bases fit TRBD1. Germline assignment: CDR1 KGHSH and CDR2 LQKENI. The CDR3 length is 15 residues. V gave up 5 bases and J gave up 3 bases; unmatched junction bases: 8.